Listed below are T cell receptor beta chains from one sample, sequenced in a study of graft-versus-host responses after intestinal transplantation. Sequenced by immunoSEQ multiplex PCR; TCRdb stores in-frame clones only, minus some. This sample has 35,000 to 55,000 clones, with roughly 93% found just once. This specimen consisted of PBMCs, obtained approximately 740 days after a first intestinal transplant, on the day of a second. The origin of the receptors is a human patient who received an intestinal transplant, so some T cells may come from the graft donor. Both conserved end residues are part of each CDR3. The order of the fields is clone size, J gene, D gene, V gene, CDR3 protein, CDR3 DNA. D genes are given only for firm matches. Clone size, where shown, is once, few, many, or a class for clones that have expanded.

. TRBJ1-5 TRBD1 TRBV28 CASSSPTGGNQPQHF TGTGCCAGCAGTAGCCCAACAGGGGGCAATCAGCCCCAGCATTTT
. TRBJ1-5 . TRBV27 CASSSQGKGGNQPQHF TGTGCCAGCAGTTCCCAGGGGAAGGGTGGCAATCAGCCCCAGCATTTT
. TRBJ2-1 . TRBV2 CASSRGGRTYNEQFF TGTGCCAGCAGCAGAGGCGGGCGTACCTACAATGAGCAGTTCTTC
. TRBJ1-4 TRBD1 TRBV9 CASSPRDRVINEKLFF TGTGCCAGCAGCCCCCGGGACAGGGTGATTAATGAAAAACTGTTTTTT
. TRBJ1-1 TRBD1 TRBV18 CASSRTGANTEAFF TGTGCCAGCTCGAGGACAGGGGCGAACACTGAAGCTTTCTTT
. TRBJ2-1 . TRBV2 CASTGRGTYAYNEQFF TGTGCCAGCACCGGCCGCGGGACTTATGCCTACAATGAGCAGTTCTTC
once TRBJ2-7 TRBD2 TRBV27 CASSLGLAGGPYEQYF TGTGCCAGCAGTTTAGGACTAGCGGGAGGTCCCTACGAGCAGTACTTC
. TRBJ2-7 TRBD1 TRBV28 CASRAGTGSSYEQYF TGTGCCAGCAGGGCGGGGACAGGGTCCTCCTACGAGCAGTACTTC
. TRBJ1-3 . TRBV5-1 CASSGAASGNTIYF TGCGCCAGCAGCGGTGCAGCGTCTGGAAACACCATATATTTT
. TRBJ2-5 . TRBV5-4 CASSIDSTGEQYF TGTGCCAGCAGCATAGATTCTACTGGTGAGCAGTACTTC
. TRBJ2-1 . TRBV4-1 CASSQGPPIAVGADEQFF TGCGCCAGCAGCCAAGGTCCCCCGATAGCGGTAGGGGCGGATGAGCAGTTCTTC
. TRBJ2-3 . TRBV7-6 CASSLVAASTDTQYF TGTGCCAGCAGCTTAGTTGCGGCTAGCACAGATACGCAGTATTTT
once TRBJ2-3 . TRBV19 CASSIVGGAGDTQYF TGTGCCAGTAGTATAGTCGGAGGGGCCGGAGATACGCAGTATTTT
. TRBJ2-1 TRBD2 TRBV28 CASSLAGGPRTYNEQFF TGTGCCAGCAGTTTAGCGGGAGGGCCTAGGACCTACAATGAGCAGTTCTTC
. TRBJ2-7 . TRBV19 CASSDSTRGEQYF TGTGCCAGTAGCGACTCCACAAGGGGGGAGCAGTACTTC
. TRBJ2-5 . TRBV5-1 CASSSGTRETQYF TGCGCCAGCAGCTCCGGGACCCGGGAGACCCAGTACTTC
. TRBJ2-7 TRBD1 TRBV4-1 CASSLSPGQGAYEQYF TGCGCCAGCAGCCTTTCACCGGGACAGGGTGCGTACGAGCAGTACTTC
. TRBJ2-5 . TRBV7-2 CASSLYQETQYF TGTGCCAGCAGCCTATACCAAGAGACCCAGTACTTC
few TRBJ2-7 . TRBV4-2 CASSQGPGGTGSYEQYF TGTGCCAGCAGCCAAGGACCGGGCGGGACGGGGTCCTACGAGCAGTACTTC
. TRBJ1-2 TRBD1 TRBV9 CASSSPGTDYGYTF TGTGCCAGCAGCTCACCCGGGACAGACTATGGCTACACCTTC
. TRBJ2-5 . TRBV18 CASSPHQGPGETQYF TGTGCCAGCTCACCACATCAGGGACCGGGGGAGACCCAGTACTTC
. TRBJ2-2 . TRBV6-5 CASSYWSGELFF TGTGCCAGCAGTTATTGGTCCGGGGAGCTGTTTTTT
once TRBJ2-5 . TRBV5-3 CARSFGRETQYF TGTGCCAGAAGCTTCGGTCGGGAGACCCAGTACTTC
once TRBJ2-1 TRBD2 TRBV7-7 CASSLELAVYNEQFF TGTGCTAGCAGCTTAGAACTAGCGGTATACAATGAGCAGTTCTTC
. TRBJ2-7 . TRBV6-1 CASSSDGAYEQYF TGTGCCAGCAGTTCCGACGGAGCCTACGAGCAGTACTTC